One T cell receptor (beta chain) is described in this entry. Two negative PCRs, clearance, or symptom resolution had been documented for recovered Cohort 3 donors. This sample stems from a study of blood T cell repertoires in COVID-19. Study-wide context: PBMCs, B-cell-depleted T cells, or T cells were the source of the cDNA or gDNA that made up the material.

The table came from immunoSEQ multiplex PCR; TCRdb's copy has only in-frame clones and leaves some out. Of around 360,000 clones detected, about 90% appear once; the ten largest clones hold about 3%. The sample was PBMCs or T cells enriched from blood (not recorded which). The TCR sequence derives from a woman aged 25 to 39 who had recovered from COVID-19.

DNA of the CDR3: TGTGCCAGTAGTATAGGGGGGCTAGCTGGCGAGCAGTACTTC. It yields the protein CASSIGGLAGEQYF. This chain links TRBV19 with TRBJ2-7, with D possibly TRBD1 on 6 matching bases. V was pared by 1 base and J by 6 bases, with 13 bases between. Per the germline V gene, CDR1 is LNHDA and CDR2 is SQIVND (reference sequence). This CDR3 region has 14 residues.